This T cell receptor beta chain originates from a study of human T cells and chemical hapten exposure. Original handling: TCR counts had a median of about 92,000 per sample and spanned about 23,224 to 750,000. One entry per CDR3 protein, called by TCRdb with MiXCR from the RACE reads. Clone size and V and J calls follow TCRdb, not the original study. The data contain under 450,000 distinct CDR3 sequences, about 6.3% of them seen just once; the ten biggest clones take up around 6%. This clonotype was recorded at least ten times. Trimming left V 4 bases short and J 8 bases short, with 14 bases between. Germline V lookup: CDR1 SEHNR, CDR2 FQNEAQ (reference sequence). This CDR3 contains 13 residues. The sample's time point: patch test 2, 6 weeks after DPC sensitization. Sample treatment: therapeutic diphenylcyclopropenone sensitization with weekly scalp DPC.

Source: whole blood, taken in connection with sensitization to the hapten diphenylcyclopropenone (DPC). The chain recombines TRBV7-9 with TRBJ1-2, with D perhaps TRBD1 (5 bases). The sequence derives from a woman aged 18-29 years with alopecia areata. Some clones in this sample may be carry-over from other donors' samples. The CDR3 DNA reads TGTGCCAGCAGCTCTGGGGCGAATTGGGGCTACACCTTC. Amino acid sequence: CASSSGANWGYTF.